This T cell receptor beta chain comes out of a study of vaccination effects on CD4 cells after COVID-19. About this clone: Its antigen is currently unknown.

Before any sequencing was done, the ViraFEST assay used viral peptide pools to expand antigen-specific CD4+ T cells. The authors isolated CD4+ T cells after nine to eleven days of culture. Vaccine recipients had no previous SARS-CoV-2 infection; their nucleocapsid antibodies were negative. In the cultures, half the medium was exchanged for IL-2 medium on days 3 and 7. Overall study results and limits: The vaccine-induced clones of healthy vaccinees included only 1 of 255 that cross-reacted with common cold coronaviruses.

The germline V and J ends were trimmed by 7 bases and 2 bases, with 7 bases remaining between them. Germline-derived CDR1 and CDR2 are DFQATT and SNEGSKA (reference sequence). The CDR3 length is 11 residues. Repertoires were generated with immunoSEQ multiplex PCR, while TCRdb's copy carries only in-frame clones and drops some. Among 55,000 to 75,000 clones listed, roughly 70% were seen once. The TCR originated in a human donor who received a COVID-19 vaccine. V gene TRBV20-1 combines with J gene TRBJ2-3, with D unresolved. Sequencing was performed on CD4+ T cells from PBMCs cultured with HCoV-OC43 spike peptides, taken before COVID-19 vaccination. The subset is: HCoV-OC43 spike overlapping peptide pool stimulation. CDR3 loop: CSVQATDTQYF. Here the CDR3 DNA reads TGCAGTGTGCAAGCCACAGATACGCAGTATTTT.